The next 24 T cell receptor beta chains were all read from a single sample in a study of vaccination and CD4 T cells after COVID-19. The study sequenced cultured CD4+ T cell DNA using the Oncomine TCR Beta short-read assay. TCRdb processed the PCR reads anew with MiXCR; each CDR3 protein has one entry. The sample shows approximately 21,000 distinct CDR3 sequences, 55% of them seen only once. Treatment reported: roughly 10-day PBMC culture with coronavirus spike peptide pools or control peptides (ViraFEST assay). No antigens are known for them. The sample comprised CD4+ T cells from blood, cultured in vitro. These TCRs come from a human donor who had recovered from COVID-19.

This clonotype was detected a few times. In DNA, the CDR3 is TGTGCCACCAGTGATCCCAATAAAGAGACCCAGTACTTC. This gives the protein CATSDPNKETQYF. The J gene is TRBJ2-5, the V gene TRBV24-1; no clear D. V lost 3 bases and J lost 3, with 7 bases in between. The CDR3 spans 13 residues. Looked up from germline, CDR1 is KGHDR and CDR2 is SFDVKD.

This clonotype appeared a few times. The CDR3 DNA sequence: TGTGCCAGCAGTTATTCAGGGGGACAAACCTCTGTCTATGGCTACACCTTC. Translation gives CASSYSGGQTSVYGYTF. The chain carries TRBV6-2 or TRBV6-3 and TRBJ1-2, with 7 bases matching TRBD1. V shed 3 bases and J 4 bases; nucleotides not matched to a gene: 14. The germline V gene has CDR1 MNHEY and CDR2 SVGEGT. This CDR3 contains 17 residues.

The table lists this clonotype with a few counts. V is TRBV10-1 and J is TRBJ1-2; D is perhaps TRBD1 (5 bases). The CDR3 loop spans 13 amino acids. V lost 5 bases, J lost 3 bases, and 10 bases lay in between. CDR1 and CDR2 from the germline V gene are WNHNN and SYGVQD (reference sequence). This chain's CDR3 is CASSSGPDYGYTF. In DNA form, the CDR3 reads TGCGCCAGCAGTTCGGGACCCGACTATGGCTACACCTTC.

This clonotype was seen a few times. The rearrangement links TRBV28 to TRBJ2-3; 9 nucleotides line up with TRBD2. The CDR3 extends over 15 amino acids. The J segment lost 2 bases and the V segment lost 4 bases, leaving 4 bases of the junction unmatched. CDR1 and CDR2 from the germline V gene are MDHEN and SYDVKM. CDR3 in amino acids: CASSSPGLATDTQYF. CDR3 coding DNA: TGTGCCAGCAGTTCTCCGGGACTAGCCACAGATACGCAGTATTTT.

The chain recombines TRBV7-9 with TRBJ2-7, with 8 bases identical to TRBD2. CDR1 SEHNR and CDR2 FQNEAQ come from the germline V gene (reference sequence). The length of the CDR3 is 15 residues. V was clipped by 1 base and J by 6 bases; unmatched bases: 8. The CDR3 bases are TGTGCCAGCAGCTTAGAGAGCGGGAGTCGTCTCGAGCAGTACTTC. Translation gives CASSLESGSRLEQYF.

The chain employs TRBV20-1 and TRBJ1-2; D uncertain. Germline CDR1 is DFQATT and CDR2 is SNEGSKA (reference sequence). The CDR3 runs 12 residues. Trimming shortened V by 4 bases and J by 8 bases, and 14 bases separated the two germline ends. CDR3 DNA sequence: TGCAGTGCTACGACCGGAGGGCCCGGCTACACCTTC. Amino acid sequence: CSATTGGPGYTF.

The chain is built from TRBV6-5 and TRBJ2-1; the D is unclear. Germline values: CDR1 MNHEY, CDR2 SVGAGI. V lost 4 bases to trimming and J lost 8 bases, with 9 bases between them. The CDR3 contains 12 residues. The CDR3, as DNA: TGTGCCAGCAGTTTTCCCGGCGATGAGCAGTTCTTC. It encodes CASSFPGDEQFF.

The chain employs TRBV19 and TRBJ2-3, with 8 positions matching TRBD1. J was trimmed by 5 bases and V by 5 bases; bases with no gene match: 12. The germline CDR1 and CDR2 sequences are LNHDA and SQIVND (reference sequence). The CDR3 is 16 amino acids. The CDR3 bases are TGTGCCAGTAGTGACAGGGGCCACCGTTCAGGAGATACGCAGTATTTT. This translates into CASSDRGHRSGDTQYF.

This clonotype occurred once. The chain links TRBV7-8 to TRBJ2-3; D ambiguous. In germline, CDR1 is SGHVS, CDR2 FQNEAQ. The length of the CDR3 is 13 residues. V was trimmed by 1 base and J by 4 bases, leaving 6 bases between them. CDR3 region: CASSLDRADTQYF. CDR3 nucleotides: TGTGCCAGCAGCTTAGACCGGGCAGATACGCAGTATTTT.

The gene calls are TRBV12-3 or TRBV12-4 and TRBJ1-2, with 10 bases that match TRBD1. With V trimmed by 5 bases and J by 7 bases, 10 bases remained unmatched. There are 15 residues in the CDR3. The CDR3 loop reads CASSPSGTGVSGYTF. The CDR3 nucleotides are TGTGCCAGCAGTCCGAGCGGGACAGGGGTGAGTGGCTACACCTTC.

A few counts support this clonotype. The CDR3 DNA is TGCAGTGCTAGACCTTTAACGGGGGGCAGACCCTACGAGCAGTACTTC. Residues: CSARPLTGGRPYEQYF. The rearrangement links TRBV20-1 to TRBJ2-7, with D possibly TRBD2 on 7 matching bases. Germline V lookup: CDR1 DFQATT, CDR2 SNEGSKA (reference sequence). This CDR3 is built from 16 residues. V lost 2 bases and J 2 bases, leaving 19 bases between the germline ends.

This clonotype was counted between two and nine times. The chain has TRBV5-1 and TRBJ2-4; maybe TRBD1 (6 bases). Deletions cut 4 bases from V and 0 bases from J, with 20 bases between. The CDR3 is made up of 18 amino acids. CDR1 SGHRS and CDR2 YFSETQ come from the germline V gene. CDR3 nucleotides: TGCGCCAGCAGCCCTGGACAGTCAGGCACGCTAGCCAAAAACATTCAGTACTTC. Protein: CASSPGQSGTLAKNIQYF.

CDR3: CSARDWGSYTF. In DNA, the CDR3 is TGCAGTGCTAGAGATTGGGGGTCGTACACCTTC. This chain links TRBV20-1 with TRBJ1-2; perhaps TRBD1 as D (5 bases). Germline lookup yields CDR1 DFQATT and CDR2 SNEGSKA (reference sequence). There are 11 residues in the CDR3. The germline V and J ends were trimmed by 0 bases and 11 bases, with 10 bases remaining between them.

The V gene is TRBV12-3 or TRBV12-4, the J gene TRBJ1-1; D gene uncertain. Trimming shortened V by 6 bases and J by 0 bases, and 11 bases separated the two germline ends. The CDR3 is 14 amino acids. CDR3 loop: CASSLRAMNTEAFF. The CDR3, as DNA: TGTGCCAGCAGCCTTCGGGCGATGAACACTGAAGCTTTCTTT.

This chain joins TRBV6-1 and TRBJ1-5; D is perhaps TRBD1 (5 bases). The germline V and J ends were trimmed by 8 bases and 2 bases, with 13 bases remaining between them. This CDR3 has 14 residues. Germline V CDR1 and CDR2: MNHNS, SASEGT. CDR3 in DNA: TGTGCCAGCGCGACGAGGGGCGGCAATCAGCCCCAGCATTTT. Its protein product is CASATRGGNQPQHF.

The chain uses TRBV20-1 and TRBJ2-2; the D is unclear. Trimming took 3 bases from V and 2 from J, leaving 10 bases between them. The CDR3 consists of 14 residues. Germline CDR1 DFQATT, CDR2 SNEGSKA (reference sequence). The CDR3 region has the DNA TGCAGTGCTAGTCATCTGGGAAACACCGGGGAGCTGTTTTTT. Translated: CSASHLGNTGELFF.

The chain recombines TRBV4-3 with TRBJ1-2, with a possible D match to TRBD1 (5 bases). The CDR3 runs to 14 residues. From germline, CDR1 is LGHNA and CDR2 YSLEER. V was pared by 0 bases and J by 8 bases, with 13 bases between. CDR3: CASSQDQDSRGYTF. Here the CDR3 DNA reads TGCGCCAGCAGCCAAGATCAAGACAGCCGCGGCTACACCTTC.

The chain uses TRBV5-5 and TRBJ1-2; D unclear. The CDR3 totals 15 residues. CDR1 SGHKS and CDR2 YYEKEE come from the germline V gene (reference sequence). V was cut by 0 bases and J by 0 bases, with 9 bases left in between. DNA for the CDR3: TGTGCCAGCAGCTTGGGCAGAATAACTAACTATGGCTACACCTTC. It is translated as CASSLGRITNYGYTF.

This clonotype has a handful of counts. The chain is built from TRBV2 and TRBJ2-2; 8 positions match TRBD1. V dropped 7 bases and J dropped 4; count of bases not matched to a gene: 2. The CDR3 covers 13 residues. Germline CDR1 and CDR2: SNHLY and FYNNEI. CDR3 DNA sequence: TGTGCCAGCACAACAGGGGGCACCGGGGAGCTGTTTTTT. Translated: CASTTGGTGELFF. Filled out from reference TRBV2 and TRBJ2-2, the complete variable domain reads EPEVTQTPSHQVTQMGQEVILRCVPISNHLYFYWYRQILGQKVEFLVSFYNNEISEKSEIFDDQFSVERPDGSNFTLKIRSTKLEDSAMYFCASTTGGTGELFFGEGSRLTVL.

This clonotype appeared a few times. The chain recombines TRBV5-4 with TRBJ1-2; D is unclear. The V gene's germline CDR1 is SGHNT and CDR2 YYREEE (reference sequence). Trimming shortened V by 3 bases and J by 7 bases, and 13 bases separated the two germline ends. The CDR3 consists of 13 residues. CDR3: CASSSDGLSGYTF. CDR3 coding DNA: TGTGCCAGCAGCTCGGACGGACTTTCTGGCTACACCTTC.

V and J are TRBV7-9 and TRBJ1-1; no definite D call. Trimming took 3 bases from V and 10 from J, leaving 9 bases between them. Per the germline V gene, CDR1 is SEHNR and CDR2 is FQNEAQ (reference sequence). The CDR3 extends over 11 amino acids. CDR3 loop: CASSFGLVAFF. The CDR3 region has the DNA TGTGCCAGCAGCTTCGGCCTTGTAGCTTTCTTT. Combining the CDR3 with reference TRBV7-9 and TRBJ1-1 gives the whole variable domain DTGVSQNPRHKITKRGQNVTFRCDPISEHNRLYWYRQTLGQGPEFLTYFQNEAQLEKSRLLSDRFSAERPKGSFSTLEIQRTEQGDSAMYLCASSFGLVAFFGQGTRLTVV.

The chain has TRBV20-1 and TRBJ2-7; D uncertain. This CDR3 comprises 14 residues. Germline values: CDR1 DFQATT, CDR2 SNEGSKA (reference sequence). V lost 1 base and J 6 bases, leaving 16 bases between the germline ends. CDR3 sequence: CSARGGSGPTEQYF. The CDR3 DNA reads TGCAGTGCTAGAGGAGGTTCTGGGCCTACCGAGCAGTACTTC.

This clonotype was counted a few times. This rearrangement joins TRBV28 to TRBJ2-7, with 14 bases that match TRBD2. Germline V gives CDR1 MDHEN, CDR2 SYDVKM. This CDR3 is built from 15 residues. V gave up 6 bases and J gave up 5 bases; unmatched junction bases: 6. CDR3 in amino acids: CASRRLAGGVDEQYF. The CDR3 DNA is TGTGCCAGCAGGAGACTAGCGGGAGGGGTCGACGAGCAGTACTTC.

The rearrangement joins TRBV7-2 to TRBJ2-1, with TRBD2 matching over 8 bases. Germline CDR1 SGHTA, CDR2 FQGNSA. V gave up 5 bases and J gave up 8 bases; unmatched junction bases: 11. CDR3 length: 15 residues. The chain's CDR3 is CASSPRGGRFDEQFF. Written as DNA, the CDR3 is TGTGCCAGCAGCCCTCGGGGGGGCCGGTTTGATGAGCAGTTCTTC.